This T cell receptor (beta chain) was retrieved from a study of response to subunit inactivated influenza vaccine. Study-wide points: That few new T cells are recruited by each seasonal influenza vaccination was the authors' suggestion.

This clonotype was detected only a few times. The antigen remains unidentified. TCRdb re-derived calls from the RT-PCR reads in MiXCR, one entry per CDR3 protein. The table includes roughly 630,000 distinct CDR3 sequences, approximately 15% detected once. CDR1 and CDR2 (germline): SGDLS, YYNGEE. The CDR3 is 17 residues long. V dropped 4 bases and J dropped 1; count of bases not matched to a gene: 11. Sequences were derived from PBMCs from blood, sampled roughly 2 weeks before vaccination. This sequence originates from a man aged 50-60 years who received an inactivated influenza vaccine. The chain employs TRBV9 and TRBJ2-3; 8 bases are shared with TRBD1. The CDR3 protein is CASSLGTGVSGTDTQYF. CDR3 DNA sequence: TGTGCCAGCAGCCTCGGGACAGGAGTATCGGGCACAGATACGCAGTATTTT.